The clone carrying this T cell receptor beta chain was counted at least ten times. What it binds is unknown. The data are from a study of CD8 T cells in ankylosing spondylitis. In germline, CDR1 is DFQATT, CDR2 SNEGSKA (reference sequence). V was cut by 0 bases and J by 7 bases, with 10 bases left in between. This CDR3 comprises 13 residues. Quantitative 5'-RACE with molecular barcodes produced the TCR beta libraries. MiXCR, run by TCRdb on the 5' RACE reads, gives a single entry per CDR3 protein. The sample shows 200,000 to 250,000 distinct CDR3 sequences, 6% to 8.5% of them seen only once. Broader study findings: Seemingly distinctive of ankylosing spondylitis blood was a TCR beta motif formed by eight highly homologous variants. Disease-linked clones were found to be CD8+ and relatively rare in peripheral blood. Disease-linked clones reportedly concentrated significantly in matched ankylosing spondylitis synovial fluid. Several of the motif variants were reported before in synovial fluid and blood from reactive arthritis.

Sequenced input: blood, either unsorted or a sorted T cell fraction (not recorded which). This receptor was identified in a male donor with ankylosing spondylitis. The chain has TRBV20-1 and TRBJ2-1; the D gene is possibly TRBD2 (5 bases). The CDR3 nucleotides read TGCAGTGCTAGAGATAGAGGGCAGAATGAGCAGTTCTTC. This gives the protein CSARDRGQNEQFF.